The clone carrying this T cell receptor (beta chain) was observed many times. Its specificity is not known. As originally analysed: Samples contained a median of about 96,000 TCRs, with a range of about 23,224 to 700,000. One entry per CDR3 protein, called by TCRdb with MiXCR from the RACE reads. These V and J calls rely on TCRdb rather than the paper's analysis. Here the sample spans roughly 96,000 distinct CDR3 sequences, about 9% being singletons. This sample is drawn from a study of human T cells and chemical hapten exposure. In the study overall: Patch testing placed 0.01% DPC on the upper back, with readings at 6 days. General study findings and limits: Alopecia in all donors means immunity may differ from healthy individuals.

Documented time point: patch test 2, 6 weeks after DPC sensitization. Stated treatment: therapeutic diphenylcyclopropenone sensitization with weekly scalp DPC. Prior to each patch test being applied, blood was drawn. This specimen consisted of whole blood, obtained in connection with sensitization to the hapten diphenylcyclopropenone (DPC). The sequence was collected from a woman between 40 and 55 years old with alopecia areata. Some clones in this sample may be carry-over from other donors' samples.

The CDR3 coding sequence is TGTGCCAGCAGCTCTGGGACTAGCGGGAGCATGGTTCCGCAGTATTTT. Translation gives CASSSGTSGSMVPQYF. The rearrangement joins TRBV7-8 to TRBJ2-3, with 14 bases matching TRBD2. This CDR3 contains 16 residues. Germline V gives CDR1 SGHVS, CDR2 FQNEAQ. After removal of 4 bases from V and 10 bases from J, the junction contained 10 bases not matched to a gene.